This TCR beta chain was captured in a study of blood T cells in healthy people across ages. Regarding the study as a whole: A greater number of naive CD4+ cells and higher diversity distinguished long-lived donors from aged donors. A roughly linear fall in TCR beta diversity per million T cells was seen with increasing age.

A second roughly 6 to 11 cycle PCR used barcoded and J-beta primers. Each CDR3 protein is one row after TCRdb ran MiXCR on the 5' RACE reads. The repertoire holds about 1.4 million distinct CDR3 sequences, with approximately 60% as singletons. Extracted total RNA amounted to at least 5.5 micrograms for each sample. The CDR3 is made up of 15 amino acids. The ends were cut back, 1 base at V and 4 bases at J, with 11 bases in the middle. The germline V gene encodes CDR1 SGHVS and CDR2 FQNEAQ. A note on this clonotype: What it binds is not known.

The rearrangement joins TRBV7-8 to TRBJ2-1; D uncertain. Sequenced: blood. The TCR originated in a man between 18 and 35 years old in good health. This chain's CDR3 is CASSLEVGRYNEQFF. As DNA, the CDR3 is TGTGCCAGCAGCTTAGAGGTAGGCCGTTACAATGAGCAGTTCTTC.